Below are 12 T cell receptor beta chains sequenced from a single sample in a study of regulatory T cells in long-lasting Graves disease. Specified time point: persistent/refractory GD, antithyroid drugs over 5 years with positive TRAb. Making the TCR library involved RNA that had been extracted from PBMCs. CDR3 regions were amplified by Arm-PCR using iRepertoire HTBI primers to build TCR beta libraries. TCRdb re-called the multiplex PCR reads with MiXCR, one entry per CDR3 protein. The table lists fewer than 400,000 distinct CDR3 sequences, 20% to 25% of them singletons, with less than 25% in the top ten. Sequenced here: peripheral blood mononuclear cells (PBMCs), sampled when the disease was refractory, from a patient treated with antithyroid drugs. These receptors were obtained from a female donor with Graves disease.

Turning to this clonotype: A much larger clone differs from this one at a single base, so this may be a read error. The V call is TRBV15, the J call TRBJ1-1, with unresolved D. The CDR3 runs to 17 residues. Germline assignment: CDR1 LNHNV and CDR2 YYDKDF (reference sequence). CDR3 in amino acids: CDTSRDYAAAQSTEAFF. Written as DNA, the CDR3 is TGTGACACCAGCAGAGATTACGCGGCAGCCCAAAGCACTGAAGCTTTCTTT. The full variable domain, rest sourced from reference TRBV15 and TRBJ1-1, is DAMVIQNPRYQVTQFGKPVTLSCSQTLNHNVMYWYQQKSSQAPKLLFHYYDKDFNNEADTPDNFQSRRPNTSFCFLDIRSPGLGDTAMYLCDTSRDYAAAQSTEAFFGQGTRLTVV.

Ten or more counts support this clonotype. The V and J genes are TRBV12-3 or TRBV12-4 and TRBJ2-2; TRBD1 matches 8 bases. The CDR3 runs to 16 residues. V lost 6 bases to trimming and J lost 0 bases; unmatched junction nucleotides: 6. This chain's CDR3 is CASSRTGQANTGELFF. CDR3 bases: TGTGCCAGCAGCCGAACGGGACAGGCGAACACCGGGGAGCTGTTTTTT.

This clonotype was recorded at least ten times. Here the CDR3 reads CASSSSAPQGQPQHF. For the CDR3, the DNA is TGTGCCAGCAGTTCCTCGGCCCCGCAGGGTCAGCCCCAGCATTTT. The chain has TRBV6-2 or TRBV6-3 and TRBJ1-5; TRBD1 is a possible D gene (5 bases). Trimming shortened V by 4 bases and J by 6 bases, and 16 bases separated the two germline ends. Germline assignment: CDR1 MNHEY and CDR2 SVGEGT. The CDR3 has 15 amino acids.

The chain uses TRBV3-1 and TRBJ2-7, with D tentatively TRBD1 (5 bases). The CDR3 loop spans 14 amino acids. V lost 7 bases and J 8 bases, leaving 21 bases between the germline ends. From germline, CDR1 is LGHDT and CDR2 YNNKEL (reference sequence). The CDR3 reads CASTTTDGVFKQYF. The DNA for the CDR3 is TGTGCCAGCACCACGACAGATGGGGTTTTCAAGCAGTACTTC.

This clonotype was counted only a few times. The chain employs TRBV6-2 or TRBV6-3 and TRBJ1-1, with a tentative D call TRBD1 (5 bases). This CDR3 is 15 amino acids long. The V end lost 4 bases, the J end lost 6 bases, and 18 bases lay between the germline ends. Looked up from germline, CDR1 is MNHEY and CDR2 is SVGEGT. CDR3 DNA sequence: TGTGCCAGCAGTTTTACGGGGGGATCAGCGGCTGAAGCTTTCTTT. Its translation: CASSFTGGSAAEAFF.

Ten or more counts support this clonotype. CDR3 in amino acids: CASSYRIEPQHF. Written as DNA, the CDR3 is TGTGCCAGCAGTTACCGAATCGAGCCCCAGCATTTT. The chain combines TRBV28 with TRBJ1-5; D unresolved. V lost 4 bases, J lost 8 bases, and 9 bases lay in between. This CDR3 is 12 amino acids long. CDR1 MDHEN and CDR2 SYDVKM come from the germline V gene.

The rearrangement links TRBV4-2 to TRBJ2-5, with unresolved D. This CDR3 contains 11 residues. Trimming pared 0 bases from V and 10 bases from J, leaving 6 bases between. In germline, CDR1 is LGHNA, CDR2 YNFKEQ. CDR3 in amino acids: CASSQDHYQYF. As DNA, the CDR3 is TGTGCCAGCAGCCAAGATCATTACCAGTACTTC.

The rearrangement links TRBV29-1 to TRBJ2-2; TRBD2 matches at 7 bases. The CDR3 is made up of 16 amino acids. Trimming at V came to 3 bases and at J to 0 bases, leaving 7 bases not matched to a gene. CDR1 and CDR2 (germline): SQVTM, ANQGSEA. CDR3 residues: CSVDTASGANTGELFF. The CDR3, as DNA: TGCAGCGTTGATACCGCTAGCGGAGCGAACACCGGGGAGCTGTTTTTT.

This clonotype came up a few times. Here the CDR3 reads CASFPGKGRESNQPQHF. In nucleotides, the CDR3 is TGTGCCAGCTTCCCCGGGAAGGGGAGGGAGAGCAATCAGCCCCAGCATTTT. The chain uses TRBV18 and TRBJ1-5; D may be TRBD1 (5 bases). CDR3 length: 17 amino acids. The V and J ends lost 7 bases and 1 base respectively, with 20 bases between them. Germline V gene sequence: CDR1 KGHSH, CDR2 LQKENI. The full variable domain, rest sourced from reference TRBV18 and TRBJ1-5, is NAGVMQNPRHLVRRRGQEARLRCSPMKGHSHVYWYRQLPEEGLKFMVYLQKENIIDESGMPKERFSAEFPKEGPSILRIQQVVRGDSAAYFCASFPGKGRESNQPQHFGDGTRLSIL.

In this sample, this clonotype turned up many times. The V and J genes are TRBV12-3 or TRBV12-4 and TRBJ2-5, with TRBD1 identical over 12 bases. V dropped 6 bases and J dropped 1; count of bases not matched to a gene: 3. This CDR3 is built from 15 residues. The CDR3 bases are TGTGCCAGCAGGGGGACAGGGGGCCCCCAAGAGACCCAGTACTTC. Translation gives CASRGTGGPQETQYF.

This clonotype was detected a few times. The chain links TRBV28 to TRBJ2-6; TRBD2 might be the D (5 bases). This CDR3 has 17 residues. Germline V CDR1 and CDR2: MDHEN, SYDVKM. Trimming left V 5 bases short and J 0 bases short, with 14 bases between. DNA of the CDR3: TGTGCCAGCAGTCCGGCCGGACTTAGCTCTGGGGCCAACGTCCTGACTTTC. Translating it yields CASSPAGLSSGANVLTF.

This clonotype was picked up a small number of times. CDR3 nucleotides: TGTGCCAGCTCGCTCTTACGGGACGGCACGGAGACCCAGTACTTC. This translates into CASSLLRDGTETQYF. This sequence joins TRBV18 and TRBJ2-5; D possibly uses TRBD1 or TRBD2 (5 bases each). This CDR3 has 15 residues. V was clipped by 6 bases and J by 5 bases, with 19 bases between them. Per the germline V gene, CDR1 is KGHSH and CDR2 is LQKENI.